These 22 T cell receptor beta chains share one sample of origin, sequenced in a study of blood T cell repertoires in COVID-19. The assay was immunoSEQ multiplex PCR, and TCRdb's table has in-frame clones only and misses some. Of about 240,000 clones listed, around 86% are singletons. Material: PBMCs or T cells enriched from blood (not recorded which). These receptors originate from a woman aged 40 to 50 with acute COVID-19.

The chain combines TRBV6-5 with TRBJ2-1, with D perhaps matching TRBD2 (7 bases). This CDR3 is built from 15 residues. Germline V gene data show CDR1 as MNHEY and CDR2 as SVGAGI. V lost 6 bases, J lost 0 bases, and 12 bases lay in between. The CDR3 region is CASRRGGGSYNEQFF. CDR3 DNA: TGTGCCAGCAGGAGGGGGGGCGGCTCCTACAATGAGCAGTTCTTC.

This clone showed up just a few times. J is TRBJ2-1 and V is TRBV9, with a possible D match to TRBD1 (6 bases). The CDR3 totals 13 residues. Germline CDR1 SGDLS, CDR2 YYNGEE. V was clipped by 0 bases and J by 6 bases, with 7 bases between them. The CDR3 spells CASSVGQANEQFF. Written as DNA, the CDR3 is TGTGCCAGCAGCGTAGGACAGGCCAATGAGCAGTTCTTC.

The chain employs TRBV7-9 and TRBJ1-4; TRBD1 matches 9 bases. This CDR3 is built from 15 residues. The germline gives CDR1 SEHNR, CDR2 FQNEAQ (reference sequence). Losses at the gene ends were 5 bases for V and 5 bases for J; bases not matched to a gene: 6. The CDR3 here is CASSTTDRGNEKLFF. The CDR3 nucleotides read TGTGCCAGCAGCACGACGGACAGGGGAAATGAAAAACTGTTTTTT.

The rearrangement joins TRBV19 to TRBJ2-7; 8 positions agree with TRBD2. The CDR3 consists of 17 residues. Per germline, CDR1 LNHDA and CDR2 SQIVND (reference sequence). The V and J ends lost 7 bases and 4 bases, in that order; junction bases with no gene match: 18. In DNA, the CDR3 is TGTGCCAGTACCCTCCGCCCCGTCAGCGGGAGTCCGTACGAGCAGTACTTC. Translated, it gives CASTLRPVSGSPYEQYF. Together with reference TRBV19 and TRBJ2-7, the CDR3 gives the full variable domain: DGGITQSPKYLFRKEGQNVTLSCEQNLNHDAMYWYRQDPGQGLRLIYYSQIVNDFQKGDIAEGYSVSREKKESFPLTVTSAQKNPTAFYLCASTLRPVSGSPYEQYFGPGTRLTVT.

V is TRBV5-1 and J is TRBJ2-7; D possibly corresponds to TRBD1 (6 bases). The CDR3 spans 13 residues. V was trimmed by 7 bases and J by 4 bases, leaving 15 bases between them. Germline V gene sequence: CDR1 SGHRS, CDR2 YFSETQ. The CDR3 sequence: CASRDRNLYEQYF. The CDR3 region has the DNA TGCGCCAGCCGAGACAGGAACCTTTACGAGCAGTACTTC.

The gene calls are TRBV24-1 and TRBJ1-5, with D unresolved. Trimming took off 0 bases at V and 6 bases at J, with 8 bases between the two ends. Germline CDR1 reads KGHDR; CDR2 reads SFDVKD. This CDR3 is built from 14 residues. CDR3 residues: CATSDLGRGQPQHF. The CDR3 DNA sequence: TGTGCCACCAGTGATTTGGGGCGGGGTCAGCCCCAGCATTTT.

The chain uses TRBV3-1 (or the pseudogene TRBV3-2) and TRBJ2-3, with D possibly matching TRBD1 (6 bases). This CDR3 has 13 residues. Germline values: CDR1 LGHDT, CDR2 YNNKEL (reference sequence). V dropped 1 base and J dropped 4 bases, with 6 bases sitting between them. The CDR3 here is CASSQAGADTQYF. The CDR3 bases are TGTGCCAGCAGCCAAGCAGGGGCAGATACGCAGTATTTT.

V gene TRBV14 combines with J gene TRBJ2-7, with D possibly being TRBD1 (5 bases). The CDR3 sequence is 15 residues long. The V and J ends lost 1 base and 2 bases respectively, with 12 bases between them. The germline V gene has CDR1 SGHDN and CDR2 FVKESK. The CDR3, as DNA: TGTGCCAGCAGCCAAGGTGGACAACCCACCTACGAGCAGTACTTC. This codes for CASSQGGQPTYEQYF. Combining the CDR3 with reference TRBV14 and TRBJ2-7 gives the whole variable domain EAGVTQFPSHSVIEKGQTVTLRCDPISGHDNLYWYRRVMGKEIKFLLHFVKESKQDESGMPNNRFLAERTGGTYSTLKVQPAELEDSGVYFCASSQGGQPTYEQYFGPGTRLTVT.

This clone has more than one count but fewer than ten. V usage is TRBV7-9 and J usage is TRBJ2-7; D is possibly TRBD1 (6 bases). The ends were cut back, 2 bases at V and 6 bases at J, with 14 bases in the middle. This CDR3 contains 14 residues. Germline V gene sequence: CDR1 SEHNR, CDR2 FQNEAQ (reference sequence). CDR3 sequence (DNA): TGTGCCAGCAGCTTAAGTTTCAGGGGTAGCGAGCAGTACTTC. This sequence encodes CASSLSFRGSEQYF.

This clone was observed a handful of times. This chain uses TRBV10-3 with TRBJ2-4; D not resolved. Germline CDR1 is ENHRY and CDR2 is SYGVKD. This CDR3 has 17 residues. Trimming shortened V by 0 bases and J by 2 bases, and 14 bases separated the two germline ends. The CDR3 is CAISESETDITKNIQYF. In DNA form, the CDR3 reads TGTGCCATCAGTGAGTCGGAAACCGACATAACCAAAAACATTCAGTACTTC.

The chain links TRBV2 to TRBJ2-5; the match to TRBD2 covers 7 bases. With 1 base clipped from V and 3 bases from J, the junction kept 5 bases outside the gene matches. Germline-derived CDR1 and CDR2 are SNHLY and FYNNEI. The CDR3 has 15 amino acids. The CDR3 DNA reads TGTGCCAGCAGTGAAGGGGCGGGAGTTAAAGAGACCCAGTACTTC. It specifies CASSEGAGVKETQYF.

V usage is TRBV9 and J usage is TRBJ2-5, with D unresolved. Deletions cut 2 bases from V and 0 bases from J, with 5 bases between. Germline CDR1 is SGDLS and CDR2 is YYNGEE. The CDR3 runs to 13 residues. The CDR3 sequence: CASSVTDQETQYF. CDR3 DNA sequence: TGTGCCAGCAGCGTTACAGACCAAGAGACCCAGTACTTC.

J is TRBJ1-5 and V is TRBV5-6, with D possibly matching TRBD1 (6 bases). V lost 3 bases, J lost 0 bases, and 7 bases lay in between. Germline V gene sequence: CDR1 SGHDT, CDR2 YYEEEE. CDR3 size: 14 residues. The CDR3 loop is CASSWGPSNQPQHF. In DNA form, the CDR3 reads TGTGCCAGCAGCTGGGGGCCTAGCAATCAGCCCCAGCATTTT.

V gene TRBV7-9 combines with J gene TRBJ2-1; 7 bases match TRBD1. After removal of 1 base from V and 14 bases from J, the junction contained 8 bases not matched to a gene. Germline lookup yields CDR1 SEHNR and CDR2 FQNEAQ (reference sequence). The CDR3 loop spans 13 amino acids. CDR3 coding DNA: TGTGCCAGCAGCTTAGTAGGAAGACAGGGCGAGTTCTTC. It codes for CASSLVGRQGEFF.

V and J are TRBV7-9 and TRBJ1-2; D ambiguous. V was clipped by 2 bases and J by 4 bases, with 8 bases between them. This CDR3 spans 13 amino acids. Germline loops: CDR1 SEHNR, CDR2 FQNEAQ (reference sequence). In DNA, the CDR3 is TGTGCCAGCAGCTTAAATAGTCCCTATGGCTACACCTTC. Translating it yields CASSLNSPYGYTF.

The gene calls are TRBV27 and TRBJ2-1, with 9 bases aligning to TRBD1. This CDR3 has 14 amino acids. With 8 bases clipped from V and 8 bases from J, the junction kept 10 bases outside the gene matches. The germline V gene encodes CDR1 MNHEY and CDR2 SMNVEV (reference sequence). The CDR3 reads CASSRGTGLDEQFF. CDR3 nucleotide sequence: TGTGCCAGCTCCCGCGGGACAGGGTTAGATGAGCAGTTCTTC.

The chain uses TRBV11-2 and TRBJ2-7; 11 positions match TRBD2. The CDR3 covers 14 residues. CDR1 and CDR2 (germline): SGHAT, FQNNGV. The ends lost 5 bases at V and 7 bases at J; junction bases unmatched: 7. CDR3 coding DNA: TGTGCCAGCAGCGTCACTAGCGGGAGTAAAGAGCAGTACTTC. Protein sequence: CASSVTSGSKEQYF.

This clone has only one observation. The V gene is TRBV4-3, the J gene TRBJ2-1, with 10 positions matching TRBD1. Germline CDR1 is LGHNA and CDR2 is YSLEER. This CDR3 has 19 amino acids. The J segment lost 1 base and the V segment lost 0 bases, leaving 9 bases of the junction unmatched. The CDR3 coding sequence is TGCGCCAGCAGCCAAGAACGGGACAGGGGACCTCTTTCCTACAATGAGCAGTTCTTC. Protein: CASSQERDRGPLSYNEQFF.

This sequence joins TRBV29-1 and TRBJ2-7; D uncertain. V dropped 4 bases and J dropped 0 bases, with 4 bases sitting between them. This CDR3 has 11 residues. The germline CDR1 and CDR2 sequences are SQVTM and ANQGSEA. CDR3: CSVASSYEQYF. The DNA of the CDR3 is TGCAGCGTTGCCAGCTCCTACGAGCAGTACTTC.

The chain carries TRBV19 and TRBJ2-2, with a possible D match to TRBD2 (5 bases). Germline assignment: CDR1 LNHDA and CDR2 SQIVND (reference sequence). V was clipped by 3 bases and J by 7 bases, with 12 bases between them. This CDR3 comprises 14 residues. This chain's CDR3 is CASSIVWGVGELFF. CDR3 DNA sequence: TGTGCCAGTAGTATTGTGTGGGGAGTCGGGGAGCTGTTTTTT.

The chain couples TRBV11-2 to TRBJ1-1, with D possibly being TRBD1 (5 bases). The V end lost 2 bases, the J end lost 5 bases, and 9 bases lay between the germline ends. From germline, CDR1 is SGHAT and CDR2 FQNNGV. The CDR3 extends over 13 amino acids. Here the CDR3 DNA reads TGTGCCAGCAGCTTACAGGGTGGTACTGAAGCTTTCTTT. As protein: CASSLQGGTEAFF.

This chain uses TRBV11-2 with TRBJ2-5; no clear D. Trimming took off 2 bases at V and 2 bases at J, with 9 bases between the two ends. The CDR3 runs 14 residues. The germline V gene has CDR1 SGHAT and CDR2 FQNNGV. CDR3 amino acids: CASSLLEWQETQYF. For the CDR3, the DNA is TGTGCCAGCAGCTTACTGGAGTGGCAAGAGACCCAGTACTTC.